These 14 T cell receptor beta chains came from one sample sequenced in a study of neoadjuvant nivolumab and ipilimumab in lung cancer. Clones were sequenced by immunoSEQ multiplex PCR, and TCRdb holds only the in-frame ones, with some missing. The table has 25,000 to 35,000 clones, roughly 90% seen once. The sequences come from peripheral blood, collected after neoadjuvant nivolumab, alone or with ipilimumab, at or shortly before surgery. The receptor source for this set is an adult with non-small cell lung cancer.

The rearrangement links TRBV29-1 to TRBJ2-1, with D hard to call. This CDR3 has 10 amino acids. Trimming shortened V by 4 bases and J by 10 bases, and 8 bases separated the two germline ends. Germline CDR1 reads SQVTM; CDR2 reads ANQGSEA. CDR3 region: CSVALGEQFF. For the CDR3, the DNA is TGCAGCGTTGCCCTCGGGGAGCAGTTCTTC.

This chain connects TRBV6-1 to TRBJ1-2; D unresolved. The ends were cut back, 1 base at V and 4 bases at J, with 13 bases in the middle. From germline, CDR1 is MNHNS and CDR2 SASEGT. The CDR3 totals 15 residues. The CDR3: CASSEGLRRSYGYTF. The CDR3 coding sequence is TGTGCCAGCAGTGAAGGTCTCAGGCGAAGCTATGGCTACACCTTC.

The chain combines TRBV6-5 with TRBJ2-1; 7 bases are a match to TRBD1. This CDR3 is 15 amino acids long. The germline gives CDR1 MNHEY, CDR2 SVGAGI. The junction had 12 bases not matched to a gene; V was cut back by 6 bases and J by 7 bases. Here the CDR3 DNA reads TGTGCCAGCAGGCTTGCTAACAGGGGTAGGAATGAGCAGTTCTTC. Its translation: CASRLANRGRNEQFF.

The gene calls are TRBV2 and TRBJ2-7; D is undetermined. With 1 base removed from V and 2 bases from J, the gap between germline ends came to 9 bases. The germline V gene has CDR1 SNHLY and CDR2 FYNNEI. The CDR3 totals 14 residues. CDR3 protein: CASSEVRITYEQYF. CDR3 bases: TGTGCCAGCAGTGAAGTCAGGATTACCTACGAGCAGTACTTC.

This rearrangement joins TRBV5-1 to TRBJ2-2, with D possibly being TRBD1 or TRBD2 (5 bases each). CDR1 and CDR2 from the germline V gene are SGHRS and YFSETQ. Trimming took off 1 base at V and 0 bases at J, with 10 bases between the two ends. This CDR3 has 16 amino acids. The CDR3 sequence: CASSLQGPPNTGELFF. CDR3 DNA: TGCGCCAGCAGCTTGCAGGGACCTCCGAACACCGGGGAGCTGTTTTTT.

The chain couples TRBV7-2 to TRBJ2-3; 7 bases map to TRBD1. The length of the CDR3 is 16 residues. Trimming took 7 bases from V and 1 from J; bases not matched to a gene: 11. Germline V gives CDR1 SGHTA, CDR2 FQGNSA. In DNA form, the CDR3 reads TGTGCCAGCACCCCGAGAGGGGGCGAGGGCACAGATACGCAGTATTTT. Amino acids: CASTPRGGEGTDTQYF.

In nucleotides, the CDR3 is TGTGCCAGCAGTTACAGGGAGACCGGGGAGCTGTTTTTT. Translation: CASSYRETGELFF. The chain links TRBV6-5 to TRBJ2-2; D might be TRBD2 (5 bases). V gave up 2 bases and J gave up 5 bases, with 6 bases separating them. The CDR3 is made up of 13 amino acids. Per the germline V gene, CDR1 is MNHEY and CDR2 is SVGAGI.

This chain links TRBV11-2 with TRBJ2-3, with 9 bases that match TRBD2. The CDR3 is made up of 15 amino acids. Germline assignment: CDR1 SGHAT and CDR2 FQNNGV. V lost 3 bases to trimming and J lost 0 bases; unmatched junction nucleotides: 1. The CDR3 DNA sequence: TGTGCCAGCAGCTTCACTAGCGGGAGCACAGATACGCAGTATTTT. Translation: CASSFTSGSTDTQYF.

CDR3 amino acids: CASSGSGTGRFDEQFF. CDR3 nucleotides: TGCGCCAGCAGCGGGTCCGGGACAGGGAGGTTTGATGAGCAGTTCTTC. The chain links TRBV5-1 to TRBJ2-1; 9 nucleotides agree with TRBD1. The germline V gene encodes CDR1 SGHRS and CDR2 YFSETQ. The CDR3 contains 16 residues. V lost 4 bases and J lost 8; bases outside the gene matches: 13.

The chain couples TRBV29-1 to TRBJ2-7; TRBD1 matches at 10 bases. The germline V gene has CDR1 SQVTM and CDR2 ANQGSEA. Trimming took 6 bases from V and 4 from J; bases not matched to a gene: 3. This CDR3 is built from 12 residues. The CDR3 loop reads CSVGQGQYEQYF. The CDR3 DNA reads TGCAGCGTGGGACAGGGGCAGTACGAGCAGTACTTC.

CDR3 region: CASSSGGEVNQPQHF. The CDR3 DNA reads as TGTGCCAGCAGCTCAGGGGGCGAGGTGAATCAGCCCCAGCATTTT. This rearrangement joins TRBV11-2 to TRBJ1-5; TRBD1 agrees at 8 bases. Germline values: CDR1 SGHAT, CDR2 FQNNGV. Trimming took 4 bases from V and 4 from J; bases not matched to a gene: 6. The CDR3 is 15 amino acids. Full variable domain (missing parts from reference TRBV11-2 and TRBJ1-5): EAGVAQSPRYKIIEKRQSVAFWCNPISGHATLYWYQQILGQGPKLLIQFQNNGVVDDSQLPKDRFSAERLKGVDSTLKIQPAKLEDSAVYLCASSSGGEVNQPQHFGDGTRLSIL.

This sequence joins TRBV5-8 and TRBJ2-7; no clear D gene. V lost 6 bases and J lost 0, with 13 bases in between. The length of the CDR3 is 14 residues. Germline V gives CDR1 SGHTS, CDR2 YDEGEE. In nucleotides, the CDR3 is TGTGCCAGCACCTACCAGGCAGGCTCCTACGAGCAGTACTTC. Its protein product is CASTYQAGSYEQYF.

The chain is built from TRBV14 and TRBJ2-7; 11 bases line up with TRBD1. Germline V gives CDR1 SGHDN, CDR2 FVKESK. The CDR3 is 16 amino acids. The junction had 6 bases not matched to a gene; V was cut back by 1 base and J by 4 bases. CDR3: CASSQVTGQGAYEQYF. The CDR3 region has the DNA TGTGCCAGCAGCCAAGTAACCGGACAGGGGGCTTACGAGCAGTACTTC.

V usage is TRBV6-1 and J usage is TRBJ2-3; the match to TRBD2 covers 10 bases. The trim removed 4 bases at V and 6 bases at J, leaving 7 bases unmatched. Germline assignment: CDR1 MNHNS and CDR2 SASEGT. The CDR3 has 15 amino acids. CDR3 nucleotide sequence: TGTGCCAGCAGTGCCAGAGCGGGAGGGATGGATACGCAGTATTTT. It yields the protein CASSARAGGMDTQYF.